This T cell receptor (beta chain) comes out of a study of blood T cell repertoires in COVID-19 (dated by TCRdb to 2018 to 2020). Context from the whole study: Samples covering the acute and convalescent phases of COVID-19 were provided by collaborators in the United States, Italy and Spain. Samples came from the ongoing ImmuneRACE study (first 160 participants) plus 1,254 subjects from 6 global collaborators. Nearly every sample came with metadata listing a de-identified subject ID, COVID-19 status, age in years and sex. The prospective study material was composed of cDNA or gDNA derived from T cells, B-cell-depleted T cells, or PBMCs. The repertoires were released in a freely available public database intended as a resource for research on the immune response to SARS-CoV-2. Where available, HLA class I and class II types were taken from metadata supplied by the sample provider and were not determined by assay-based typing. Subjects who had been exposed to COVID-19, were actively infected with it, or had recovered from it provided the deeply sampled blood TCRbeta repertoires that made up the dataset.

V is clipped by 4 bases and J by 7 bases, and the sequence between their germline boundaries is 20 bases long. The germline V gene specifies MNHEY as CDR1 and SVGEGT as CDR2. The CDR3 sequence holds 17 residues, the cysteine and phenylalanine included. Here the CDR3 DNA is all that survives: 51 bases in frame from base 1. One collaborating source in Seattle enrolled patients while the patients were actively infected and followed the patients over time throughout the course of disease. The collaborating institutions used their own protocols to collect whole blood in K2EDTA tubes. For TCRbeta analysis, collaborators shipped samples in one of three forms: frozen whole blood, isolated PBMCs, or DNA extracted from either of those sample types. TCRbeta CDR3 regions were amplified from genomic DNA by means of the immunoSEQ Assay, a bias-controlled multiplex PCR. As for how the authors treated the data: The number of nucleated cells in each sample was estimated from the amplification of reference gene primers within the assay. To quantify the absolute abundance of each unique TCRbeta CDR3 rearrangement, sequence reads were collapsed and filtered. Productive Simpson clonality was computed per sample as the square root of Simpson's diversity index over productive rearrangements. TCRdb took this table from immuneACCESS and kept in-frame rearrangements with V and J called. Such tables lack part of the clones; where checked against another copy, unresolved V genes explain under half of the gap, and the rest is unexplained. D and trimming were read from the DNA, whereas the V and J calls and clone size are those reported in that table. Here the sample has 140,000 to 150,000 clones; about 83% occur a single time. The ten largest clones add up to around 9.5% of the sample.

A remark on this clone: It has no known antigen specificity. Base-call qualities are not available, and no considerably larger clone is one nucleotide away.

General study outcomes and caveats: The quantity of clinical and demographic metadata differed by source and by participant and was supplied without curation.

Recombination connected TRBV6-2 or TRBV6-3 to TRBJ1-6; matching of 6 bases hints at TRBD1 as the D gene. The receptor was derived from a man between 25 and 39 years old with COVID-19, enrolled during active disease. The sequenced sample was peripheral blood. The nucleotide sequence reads TGTGCCAGCAGTTCGATCATGGACAGCCTCGGGAATTCACCCCTCCACTTT. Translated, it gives CASSSIMDSLGNSPLHF.